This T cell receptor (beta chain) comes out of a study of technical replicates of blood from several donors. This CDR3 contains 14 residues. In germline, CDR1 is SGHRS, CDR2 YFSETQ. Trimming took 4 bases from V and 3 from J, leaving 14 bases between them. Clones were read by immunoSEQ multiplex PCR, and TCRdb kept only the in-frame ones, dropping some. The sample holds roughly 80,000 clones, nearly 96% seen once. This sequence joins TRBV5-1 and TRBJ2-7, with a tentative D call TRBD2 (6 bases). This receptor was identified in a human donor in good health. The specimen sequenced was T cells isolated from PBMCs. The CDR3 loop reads CASSLSGSYYEQYF. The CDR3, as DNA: TGCGCCAGCAGCCTCTCCGGGAGTTACTACGAGCAGTACTTC.